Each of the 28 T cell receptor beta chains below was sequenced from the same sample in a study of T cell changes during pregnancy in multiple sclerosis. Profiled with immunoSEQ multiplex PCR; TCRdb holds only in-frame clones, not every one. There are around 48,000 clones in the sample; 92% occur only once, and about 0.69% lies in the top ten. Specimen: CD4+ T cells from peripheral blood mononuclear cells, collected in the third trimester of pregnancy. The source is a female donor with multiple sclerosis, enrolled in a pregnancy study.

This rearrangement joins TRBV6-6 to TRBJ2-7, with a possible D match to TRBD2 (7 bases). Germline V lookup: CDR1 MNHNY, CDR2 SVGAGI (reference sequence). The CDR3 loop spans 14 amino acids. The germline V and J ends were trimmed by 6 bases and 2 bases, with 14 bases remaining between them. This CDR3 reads CASRGGLAAYEQYF. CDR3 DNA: TGTGCCAGCAGGGGGGGGCTAGCGGCCTACGAGCAGTACTTC.

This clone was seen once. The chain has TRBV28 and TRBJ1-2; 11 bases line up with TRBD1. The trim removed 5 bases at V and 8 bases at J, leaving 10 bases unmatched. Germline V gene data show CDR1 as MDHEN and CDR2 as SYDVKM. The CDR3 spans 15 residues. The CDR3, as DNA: TGTGCCAGCAGTCTTCGGACGGGACAGGGGGTAGGCTACACCTTC. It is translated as CASSLRTGQGVGYTF.

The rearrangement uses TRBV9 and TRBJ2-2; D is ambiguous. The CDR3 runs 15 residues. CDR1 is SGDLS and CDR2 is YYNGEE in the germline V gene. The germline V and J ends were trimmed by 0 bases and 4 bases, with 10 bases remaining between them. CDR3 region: CASSVGALVTGELFF. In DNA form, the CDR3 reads TGTGCCAGCAGCGTAGGAGCGTTAGTCACCGGGGAGCTGTTTTTT.

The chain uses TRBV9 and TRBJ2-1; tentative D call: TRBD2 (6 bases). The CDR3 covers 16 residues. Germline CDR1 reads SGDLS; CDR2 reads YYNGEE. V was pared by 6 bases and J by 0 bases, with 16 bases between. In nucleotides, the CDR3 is TGTGCCAGCACCGGATGGAGGGAGAGCTCCTACAATGAGCAGTTCTTC. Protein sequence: CASTGWRESSYNEQFF.

For the CDR3, the DNA is TGCGCCAGCAGCCAAGGCTGGAACGGACAGGGAAGGGATACCCATCAGCCCCAGCATTTT. It translates to CASSQGWNGQGRDTHQPQHF. The gene calls are TRBV4-3 and TRBJ1-5, with 8 bases fitting TRBD1. The CDR3 runs to 20 residues. In germline, CDR1 is LGHNA, CDR2 YSLEER. The trim removed 1 base at V and 5 bases at J, leaving 19 bases unmatched.

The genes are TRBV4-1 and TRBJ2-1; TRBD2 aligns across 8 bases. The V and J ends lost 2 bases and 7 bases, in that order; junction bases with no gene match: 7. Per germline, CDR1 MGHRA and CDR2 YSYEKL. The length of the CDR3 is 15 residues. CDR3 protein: CASSQTGTRRNEQFF. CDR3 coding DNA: TGCGCCAGCAGCCAAACCGGGACTAGAAGAAATGAGCAGTTCTTC.

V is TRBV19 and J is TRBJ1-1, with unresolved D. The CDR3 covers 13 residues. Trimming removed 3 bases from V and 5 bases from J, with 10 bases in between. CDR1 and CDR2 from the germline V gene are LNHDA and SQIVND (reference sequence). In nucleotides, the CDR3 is TGTGCCAGTAGTATCTCGAGGGTTACTGAAGCTTTCTTT. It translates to CASSISRVTEAFF.

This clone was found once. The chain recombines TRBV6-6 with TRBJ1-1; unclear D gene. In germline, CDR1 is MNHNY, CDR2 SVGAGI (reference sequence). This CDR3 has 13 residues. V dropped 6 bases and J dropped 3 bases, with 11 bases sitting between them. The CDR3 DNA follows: TGTGCCAGCAGATCGAGGGAGTACACTGAAGCTTTCTTT. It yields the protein CASRSREYTEAFF.

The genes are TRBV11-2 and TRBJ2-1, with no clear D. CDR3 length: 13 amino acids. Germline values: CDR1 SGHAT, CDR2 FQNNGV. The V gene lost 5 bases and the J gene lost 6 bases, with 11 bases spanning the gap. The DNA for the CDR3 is TGTGCCAGCAGCGTCGACTTCTCCAATGAGCAGTTCTTC. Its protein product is CASSVDFSNEQFF.

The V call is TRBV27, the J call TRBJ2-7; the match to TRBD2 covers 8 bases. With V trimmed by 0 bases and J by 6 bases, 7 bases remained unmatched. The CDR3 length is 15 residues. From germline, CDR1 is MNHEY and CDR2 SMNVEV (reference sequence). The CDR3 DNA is TGTGCCAGCAGTTTATCGTCGGGAGGGCCGTTCGAGCAGTACTTC. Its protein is CASSLSSGGPFEQYF.

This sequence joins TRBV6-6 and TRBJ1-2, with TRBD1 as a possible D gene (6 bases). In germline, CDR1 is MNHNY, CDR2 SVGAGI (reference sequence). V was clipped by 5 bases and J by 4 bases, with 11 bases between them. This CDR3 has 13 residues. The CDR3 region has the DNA TGTGCCAGCAGTCTAGACAGGCCCTATGGCTACACCTTC. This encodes CASSLDRPYGYTF.

The CDR3 loop reads CASSLGSGGGKNTEAFF. The CDR3 DNA is TGTGCCAGCAGCTTAGGATCGGGAGGGGGTAAGAACACTGAAGCTTTCTTT. V gene TRBV11-2 combines with J gene TRBJ1-1; TRBD1 is a possible D gene (6 bases). V lost 1 base, J lost 1 base, and 16 bases lay in between. Germline values: CDR1 SGHAT, CDR2 FQNNGV. The CDR3 sequence is 17 residues long.

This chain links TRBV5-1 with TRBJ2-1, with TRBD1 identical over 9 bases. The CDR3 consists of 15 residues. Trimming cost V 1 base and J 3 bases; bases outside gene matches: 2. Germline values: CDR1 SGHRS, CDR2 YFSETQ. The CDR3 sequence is CASSLSGQGYNEQFF. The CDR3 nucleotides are TGCGCCAGCAGCTTGTCGGGACAGGGCTACAATGAGCAGTTCTTC.

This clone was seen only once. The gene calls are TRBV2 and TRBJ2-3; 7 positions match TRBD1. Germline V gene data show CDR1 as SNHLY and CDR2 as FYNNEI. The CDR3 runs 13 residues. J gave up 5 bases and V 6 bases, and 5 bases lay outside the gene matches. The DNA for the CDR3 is TGTGCCAGCAGAGAGACAGGGATAGATACGCAGTATTTT. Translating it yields CASRETGIDTQYF. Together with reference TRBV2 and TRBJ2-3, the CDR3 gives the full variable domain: EPEVTQTPSHQVTQMGQEVILRCVPISNHLYFYWYRQILGQKVEFLVSFYNNEISEKSEIFDDQFSVERPDGSNFTLKIRSTKLEDSAMYFCASRETGIDTQYFGPGTRLTVL.

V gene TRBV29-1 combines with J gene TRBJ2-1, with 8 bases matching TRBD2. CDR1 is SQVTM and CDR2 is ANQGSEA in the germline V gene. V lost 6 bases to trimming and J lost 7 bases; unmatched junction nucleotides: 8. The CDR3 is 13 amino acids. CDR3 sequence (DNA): TGCAGCGTCGGGGGAACTAGCGGAAATGAGCAGTTCTTC. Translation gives CSVGGTSGNEQFF.

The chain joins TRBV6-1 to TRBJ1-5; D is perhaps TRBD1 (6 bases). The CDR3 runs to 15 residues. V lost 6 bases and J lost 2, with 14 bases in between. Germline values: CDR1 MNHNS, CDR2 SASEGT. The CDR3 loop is CASSPVAGGNQPQHF. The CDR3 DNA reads TGTGCCAGCAGCCCCGTTGCAGGGGGCAATCAGCCCCAGCATTTT.

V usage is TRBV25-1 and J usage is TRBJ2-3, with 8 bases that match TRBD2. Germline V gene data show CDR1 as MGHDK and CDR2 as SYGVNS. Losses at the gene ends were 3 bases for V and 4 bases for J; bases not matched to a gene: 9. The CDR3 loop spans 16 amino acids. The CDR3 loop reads CASSELAGFGADTQYF. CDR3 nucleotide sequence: TGTGCCAGCAGTGAGTTAGCGGGGTTTGGGGCAGATACGCAGTATTTT.

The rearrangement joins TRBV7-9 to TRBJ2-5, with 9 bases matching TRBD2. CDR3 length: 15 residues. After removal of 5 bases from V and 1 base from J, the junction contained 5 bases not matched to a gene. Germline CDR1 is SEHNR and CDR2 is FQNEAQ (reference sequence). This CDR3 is CASSPPSGIQETQYF. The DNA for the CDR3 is TGTGCCAGCAGCCCACCTAGCGGGATCCAAGAGACCCAGTACTTC.

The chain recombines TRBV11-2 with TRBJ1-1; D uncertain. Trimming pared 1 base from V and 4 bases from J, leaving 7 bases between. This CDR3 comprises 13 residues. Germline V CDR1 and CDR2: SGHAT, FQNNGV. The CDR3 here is CASSLGGPTEAFF. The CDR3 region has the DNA TGTGCCAGCAGCTTAGGAGGGCCCACTGAAGCTTTCTTT.

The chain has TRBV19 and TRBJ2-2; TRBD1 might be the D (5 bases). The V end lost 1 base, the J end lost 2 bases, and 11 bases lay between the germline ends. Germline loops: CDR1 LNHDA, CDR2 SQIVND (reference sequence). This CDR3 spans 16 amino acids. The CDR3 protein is CASSIARGSNTGELFF. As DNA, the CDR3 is TGTGCCAGTAGTATAGCTAGGGGCTCTAACACCGGGGAGCTGTTTTTT. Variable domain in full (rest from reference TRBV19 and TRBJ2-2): DGGITQSPKYLFRKEGQNVTLSCEQNLNHDAMYWYRQDPGQGLRLIYYSQIVNDFQKGDIAEGYSVSREKKESFPLTVTSAQKNPTAFYLCASSIARGSNTGELFFGEGSRLTVL.

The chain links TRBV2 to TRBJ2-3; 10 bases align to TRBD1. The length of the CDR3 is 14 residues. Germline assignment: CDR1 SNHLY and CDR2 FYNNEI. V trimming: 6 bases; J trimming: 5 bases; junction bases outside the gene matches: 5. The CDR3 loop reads CASRTDRGRDTQYF. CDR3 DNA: TGTGCCAGCAGAACAGACAGGGGGCGAGATACGCAGTATTTT.

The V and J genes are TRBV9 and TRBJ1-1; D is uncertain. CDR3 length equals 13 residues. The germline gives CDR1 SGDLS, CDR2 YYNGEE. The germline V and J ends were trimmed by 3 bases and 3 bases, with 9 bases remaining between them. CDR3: CASSARHYTEAFF. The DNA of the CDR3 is TGTGCCAGCAGCGCACGTCACTACACTGAAGCTTTCTTT.

Here the CDR3 reads CASSQGLAGGEQFF. CDR3 nucleotides: TGTGCCAGCAGTCAAGGACTAGCGGGAGGTGAGCAGTTCTTC. This rearrangement joins TRBV6-6 to TRBJ2-1, with 14 nucleotides matching TRBD2. CDR3 length: 14 residues. The V and J ends lost 5 bases and 9 bases, in that order; junction bases with no gene match: 3. CDR1 is MNHNY, CDR2 SVGAGI, per germline (reference sequence).

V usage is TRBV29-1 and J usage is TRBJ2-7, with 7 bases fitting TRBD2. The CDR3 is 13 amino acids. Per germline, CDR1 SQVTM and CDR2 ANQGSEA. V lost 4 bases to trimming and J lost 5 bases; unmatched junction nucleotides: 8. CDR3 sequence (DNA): TGCAGCGTTGGGGGGGGTTCTGGGAACGAGCAGTACTTC. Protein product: CSVGGGSGNEQYF.

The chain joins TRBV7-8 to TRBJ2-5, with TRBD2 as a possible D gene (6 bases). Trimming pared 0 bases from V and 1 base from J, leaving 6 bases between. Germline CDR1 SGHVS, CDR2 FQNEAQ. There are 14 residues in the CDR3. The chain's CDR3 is CASSLAGLQETQYF. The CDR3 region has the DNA TGTGCCAGCAGCTTAGCGGGACTCCAAGAGACCCAGTACTTC.

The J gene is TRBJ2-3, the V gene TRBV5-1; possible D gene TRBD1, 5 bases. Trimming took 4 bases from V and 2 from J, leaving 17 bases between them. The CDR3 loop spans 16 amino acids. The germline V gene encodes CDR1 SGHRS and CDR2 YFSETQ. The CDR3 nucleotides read TGCGCCAGCAGCCCGTGGGGCAGGGCGTACACAGATACGCAGTATTTT. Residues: CASSPWGRAYTDTQYF.

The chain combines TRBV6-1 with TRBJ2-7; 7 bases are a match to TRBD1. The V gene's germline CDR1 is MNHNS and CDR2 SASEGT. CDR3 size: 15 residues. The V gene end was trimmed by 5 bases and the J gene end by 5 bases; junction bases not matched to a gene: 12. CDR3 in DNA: TGTGCCAGCAGTAGTTTAATCCAGGGGGTCCACGAGCAGTACTTC. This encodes CASSSLIQGVHEQYF.

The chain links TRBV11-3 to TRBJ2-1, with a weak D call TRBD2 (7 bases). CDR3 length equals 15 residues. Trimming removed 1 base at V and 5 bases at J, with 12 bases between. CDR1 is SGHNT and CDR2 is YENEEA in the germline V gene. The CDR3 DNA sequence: TGTGCCAGCAGCTTAGGGACTAGGGACAACAATGAGCAGTTCTTC. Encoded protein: CASSLGTRDNNEQFF.